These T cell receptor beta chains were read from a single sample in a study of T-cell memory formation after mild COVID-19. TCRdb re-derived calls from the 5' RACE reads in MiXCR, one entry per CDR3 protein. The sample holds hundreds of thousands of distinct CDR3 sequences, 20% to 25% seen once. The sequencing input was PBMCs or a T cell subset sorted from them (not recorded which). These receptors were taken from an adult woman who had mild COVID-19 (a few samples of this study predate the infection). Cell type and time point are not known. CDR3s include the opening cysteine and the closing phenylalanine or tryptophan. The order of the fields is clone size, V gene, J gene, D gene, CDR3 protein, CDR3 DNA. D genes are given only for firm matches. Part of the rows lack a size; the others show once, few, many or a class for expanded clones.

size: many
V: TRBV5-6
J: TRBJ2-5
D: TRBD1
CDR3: CASSLGTGSQETQYF
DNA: TGTGCCAGCAGCTTGGGGACAGGGAGCCAAGAGACCCAGTACTTC

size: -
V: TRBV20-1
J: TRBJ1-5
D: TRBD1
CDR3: CSVRRVQGVRLNQPQHF
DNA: TGCAGTGTCAGAAGAGTGCAGGGGGTACGGCTCAATCAGCCCCAGCATTTT

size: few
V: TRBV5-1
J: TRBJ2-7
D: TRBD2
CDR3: CASSAGLEEQYF
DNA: TGCGCCAGCAGCGCGGGACTAGAGGAGCAGTACTTC

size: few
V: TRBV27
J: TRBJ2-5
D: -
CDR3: CASRDFLTSGAQYF
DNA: TGTGCCAGCAGGGACTTCCTAACCTCGGGGGCCCAGTACTTC

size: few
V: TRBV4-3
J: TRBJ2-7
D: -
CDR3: CASSQDRGMGSEQYF
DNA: TGCGCCAGCAGCCAAGATCGGGGGATGGGGTCCGAGCAGTACTTC

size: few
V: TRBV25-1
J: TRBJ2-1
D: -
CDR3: CASSEGEQFF
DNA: TGTGCCAGCAGTGAGGGTGAGCAGTTCTTC

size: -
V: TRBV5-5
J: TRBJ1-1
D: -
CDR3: CASSVGPSDTEAFF
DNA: TGTGCCAGCAGCGTTGGACCTTCGGACACTGAAGCTTTCTTT

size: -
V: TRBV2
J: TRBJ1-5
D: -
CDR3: CASSTGLGQPQHF
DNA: TGTGCCAGCAGTACAGGGTTGGGTCAGCCCCAGCATTTT

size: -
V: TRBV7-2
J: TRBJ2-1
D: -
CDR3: CASSITPGPSYNEQFF
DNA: TGTGCCAGCAGCATCACACCGGGACCATCCTACAATGAGCAGTTCTTC

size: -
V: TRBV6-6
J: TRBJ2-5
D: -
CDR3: CASSYSEYQETQYF
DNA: TGTGCCAGCAGTTACTCGGAATACCAGGAGACCCAGTACTTC

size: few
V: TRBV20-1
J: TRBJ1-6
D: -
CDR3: CSGTRGVNSPLHF
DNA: TGCAGTGGAACTCGAGGAGTCAATTCACCCCTCCACTTT

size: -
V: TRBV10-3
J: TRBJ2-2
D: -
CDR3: CAISDPVPATLSKNTGELFF
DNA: TGTGCCATCAGTGACCCGGTCCCTGCGACCCTTTCAAAGAACACCGGGGAGCTGTTTTTT

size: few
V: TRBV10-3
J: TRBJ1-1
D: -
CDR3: CAIRQGFGPEAFF
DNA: TGTGCCATCAGACAGGGATTCGGCCCCGAAGCTTTCTTT

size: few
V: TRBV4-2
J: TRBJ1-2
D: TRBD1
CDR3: CASGEQGALGYGYTF
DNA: TGTGCCAGCGGCGAACAGGGGGCCTTAGGCTATGGCTACACCTTC

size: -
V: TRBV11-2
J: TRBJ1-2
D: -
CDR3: CASSTGNNYGYTF
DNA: TGTGCCAGCAGTACAGGGAATAACTATGGCTACACCTTC

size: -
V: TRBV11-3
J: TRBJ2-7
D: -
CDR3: CASSKGGSSYEQYF
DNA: TGTGCCAGCAGCAAGGGAGGCAGCTCCTACGAGCAGTACTTC

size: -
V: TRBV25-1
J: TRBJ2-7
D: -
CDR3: CASIPLAGGGYF
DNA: TGTGCCAGCATCCCACTCGCCGGGGGTGGGTACTTC

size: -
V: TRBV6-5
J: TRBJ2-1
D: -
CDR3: CASSYRGLGGGMGSYNEQFF
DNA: TGTGCCAGCAGTTACCGGGGGTTGGGAGGCGGGATGGGGTCCTACAATGAGCAGTTCTTC

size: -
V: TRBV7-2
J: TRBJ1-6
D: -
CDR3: CASSLADSSYNSPLHF
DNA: TGTGCCAGCAGCTTAGCTGACAGCTCCTATAATTCACCCCTCCACTTT

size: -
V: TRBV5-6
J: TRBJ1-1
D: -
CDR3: CASSIWSSAEAFF
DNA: TGTGCCAGCAGCATCTGGTCGTCAGCTGAAGCTTTCTTT

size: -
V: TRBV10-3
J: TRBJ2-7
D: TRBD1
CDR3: CAISEPGQGRYEQYF
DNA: TGTGCCATCAGTGAGCCGGGACAGGGGCGCTACGAGCAGTACTTC

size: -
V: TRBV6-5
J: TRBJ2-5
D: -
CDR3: CASTPPGQETQYF
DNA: TGTGCCAGCACCCCCCCGGGGCAAGAGACCCAGTACTTC

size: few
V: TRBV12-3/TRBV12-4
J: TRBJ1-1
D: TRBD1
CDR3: CASSSYLDRGVTEAFF
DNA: TGTGCCAGCAGTTCGTACTTAGACAGGGGGGTCACTGAAGCTTTCTTT

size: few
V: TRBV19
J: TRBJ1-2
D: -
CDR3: CASREDSSNYGYTF
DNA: TGTGCCAGTAGGGAGGACAGCTCTAACTATGGCTACACCTTC

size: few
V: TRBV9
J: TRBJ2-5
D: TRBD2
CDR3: CASSVGGGSQETQYF
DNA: TGTGCCAGCAGCGTAGGCGGGGGATCCCAAGAGACCCAGTACTTC

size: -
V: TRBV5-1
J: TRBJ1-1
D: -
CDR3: CASSLLYLNTEAFF
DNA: TGCGCCAGCAGCTTGCTTTATCTGAACACTGAAGCTTTCTTT

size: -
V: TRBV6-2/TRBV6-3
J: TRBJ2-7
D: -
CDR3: CARSYRDRAGEQYF
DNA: TGTGCCCGCAGTTACCGGGACCGCGCTGGGGAGCAGTACTTC

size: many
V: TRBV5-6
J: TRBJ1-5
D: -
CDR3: CASSLGRGSNQPQHF
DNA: TGTGCCAGCAGCTTGGGGCGAGGGAGCAATCAGCCCCAGCATTTT

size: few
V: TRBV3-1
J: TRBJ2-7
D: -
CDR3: CASSQIVDYEQYF
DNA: TGTGCCAGCAGCCAGATAGTCGACTACGAGCAGTACTTC

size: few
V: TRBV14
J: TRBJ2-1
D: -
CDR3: CASSHTRWITYNEQFF
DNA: TGTGCCAGCAGCCACACCCGATGGATAACCTACAATGAGCAGTTCTTC

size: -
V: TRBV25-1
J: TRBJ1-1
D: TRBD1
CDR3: CASSERVAGGTEAFF
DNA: TGTGCCAGCAGTGAACGGGTGGCAGGGGGAACTGAAGCTTTCTTT

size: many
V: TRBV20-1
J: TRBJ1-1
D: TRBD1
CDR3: CSARSDRIATEAFF
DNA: TGCAGTGCTAGGTCGGACAGGATCGCAACTGAAGCTTTCTTT

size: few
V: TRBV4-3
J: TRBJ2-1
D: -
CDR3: CASSMGGEQFF
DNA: TGCGCCAGCAGTATGGGAGGTGAGCAGTTCTTC

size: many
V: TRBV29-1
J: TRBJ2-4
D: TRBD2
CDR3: CSVEDRGSGGAGVKNIQYF
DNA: TGCAGCGTTGAAGATCGGGGTAGCGGGGGGGCCGGTGTTAAAAACATTCAGTACTTC

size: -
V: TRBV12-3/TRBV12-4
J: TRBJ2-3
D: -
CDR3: CASSRLLVSTDTQYF
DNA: TGTGCCAGCAGCCGCTTACTAGTCTCCACAGATACGCAGTATTTT

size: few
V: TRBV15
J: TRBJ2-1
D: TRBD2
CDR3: CATSRARTSGYNEQFF
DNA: TGTGCCACCAGCAGGGCCCGGACTAGCGGGTACAATGAGCAGTTCTTC

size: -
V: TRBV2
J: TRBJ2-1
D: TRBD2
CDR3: CASSDERGAYNEQFF
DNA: TGTGCCAGCAGTGATGAGCGGGGGGCGTACAATGAGCAGTTCTTC

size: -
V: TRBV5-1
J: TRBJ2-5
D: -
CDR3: CASSQIARSAGETQYF
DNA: TGCGCCAGCAGCCAGATAGCGCGGAGCGCTGGAGAGACCCAGTACTTC

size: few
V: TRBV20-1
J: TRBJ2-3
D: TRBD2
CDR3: CSAEASGRAIDTQYF
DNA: TGCAGTGCTGAAGCTAGCGGGAGGGCGATAGATACGCAGTATTTT

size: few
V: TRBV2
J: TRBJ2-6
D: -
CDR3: CASSEMTAGANVLTF
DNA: TGTGCCAGCAGTGAAATGACGGCTGGGGCCAACGTCCTGACTTTC

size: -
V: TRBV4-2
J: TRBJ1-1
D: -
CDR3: CASSRLGAGMNTEAFF
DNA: TGTGCCAGCAGCCGCCTAGGGGCAGGGATGAACACTGAAGCTTTCTTT

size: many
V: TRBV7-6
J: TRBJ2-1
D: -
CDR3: CASSPGGVGSYNEQFF
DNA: TGTGCCAGCAGCCCCGGAGGCGTAGGCTCCTACAATGAGCAGTTCTTC